The present entry profiles one T cell receptor (beta chain) with its context. Data came from immunoSEQ multiplex PCR; TCRdb stores just in-frame clones and leaves some out. There are around 53,000 clones in the sample; roughly 84% occur only once, and about 5% lies in the top ten. V was pared by 7 bases and J by 1 base, with 4 bases of the junction left unmatched. The CDR3 consists of 15 residues. The germline CDR1 and CDR2 sequences are LNHDA and SQIVND (reference sequence). The sample originates from a study of technical replicates of blood from several donors. The sample consisted of PBMCs. The chain has TRBV19 and TRBJ2-2; 9 bases line up with TRBD2. The sequence came from a human donor in good health. Some clones in this sample may be carry-over from other donors' samples. The CDR3 is CASTSSGKNTGELFF. The CDR3, as DNA: TGTGCCAGTACTTCTAGCGGGAAGAACACCGGGGAGCTGTTTTTT.